This T cell receptor (beta chain) was captured in a study of identical twins (dated by TCRdb to the mid-2010s). Background on the whole study: To test whether fetal clonotypes persist, the study used deep sequencing on TCR alpha and beta repertoires from monozygotic twins, unrelated adults of various ages, and cord blood. To rule out contamination, the twin experiments were replicated at different times with different library preparation protocols.

CDR1 and CDR2, per the germline V gene (reference sequence), are LNHDA and SQIVND. Measured from the cysteine to the phenylalanine, the CDR3 is 15 residues long. Of the read, only the CDR3 DNA is kept; its 45 bases are in frame from base 1. Trimming removed 6 bases from V and 4 bases from J; the gene matches leave 8 bases unexplained. Overall results and qualifications from the work: A weaker excess of twin sharing was found in beta out-of-frame sequences because the signal-to-noise ratio was lowered by fewer shared sequences. Compared with coincidental sharing between unrelated individuals, an excess of low generation-probability sequences was observed among out-of-frame TCR alpha sequences shared between twins. Invariant T cells such as MAIT and iNKT could partly confound zero-insertion analyses, though diverse VJ usage argued against this for most clonotypes. Fewer insertions were carried by abundant cord blood beta clonotypes, a similar but weaker trend appeared in young adult naive repertoires, and no such trend appeared in memory repertoires. Conclusions relied on cross-sectional statistical analysis, since the same donors could not be followed over many years. In monozygotic twins, recombination models systematically underestimated out-of-frame TCR alpha sharing, but the models matched the sharing seen between unrelated individuals.

This clonotype has a count of ten or more. This clone's antigen is unknown. The sample holds no much larger clone one base away, and base qualities are not on file. Libraries were made using 5' RACE. Instrument on record: Illumina HiSeq 2000. A universal primer binding site was added through template switching, and the final cDNA carried a unique molecular identifier so that TCR cDNA molecules could be counted accurately. Specific primers in the conserved constant-segment region were used to synthesize first-strand cDNA for TCR alpha and beta chains. To control for contamination, each cDNA library was double barcoded with a SMART-Mk sample barcode plus Illumina barcodes. TruSeq adapter sequences and Illumina sample barcodes were added in two successive PCR steps. The TCR alpha and beta cDNA libraries were sequenced on the Illumina HiSeq platform using custom primers. The published analysis was carried out like this. Unique molecular identifiers were extracted from raw reads with MiGEC, and CDR3 positions were determined with MiXCR. For each individual, recombination models were inferred using an EM algorithm with the repgenHMM and IGoR tools. The tcR package in R was used for shared clonotype analysis, with sharing normalized by the product of cloneset sizes. To study raw recombination free of thymic and clonal selection effects, out-of-frame nonproductive sequences were analyzed. TCRdb took the public reads, trimmed them with fastp at Q25, ran MiXCR for clone calling and kept in-frame beta chains. Here each entry gathers all rows of one CDR3 protein and keeps the most common genes and DNA. TCRdb, rather than the study authors, made the V and J calls. Within this sample are 200,000 to 300,000 distinct CDR3 sequences, with 7% to 8.5% of them counted one time only. Around 5% of the sample goes to the ten largest clones.

All donors were healthy Caucasians. Three pairs of female monozygotic twins, all aged roughly 18 to 29 years, were included in the twin cohort. Positive isolation kits from Invitrogen were used to isolate the CD4+ and CD8+ T cell populations. The sample also formed part of further work on yellow fever vaccine responses in identical twins. As the second study states: According to the authors, in identical twins the way T cells responded to vaccination appeared partly convergent and partly personalized. In identical twins, the study followed T cell clones that responded to the vaccine with precision.

Recombination connected TRBV19 to TRBJ1-2; 10 of the junction bases match TRBD1. The source material was CD8+ T cells sorted from blood. The source of this sequence is a woman younger than 35 in good health. CDR3 protein: CASRIRRDRGYGYTF. Read as DNA, the sequence is TGTGCCAGTAGAATCCGCCGGGACAGGGGCTATGGCTACACCTTC.